These 30 T cell receptor beta chains came from one sample sequenced in a study of neoadjuvant anti-PD-1 for oral cavity cancer. Generated by immunoSEQ multiplex PCR, the TCRdb table keeps only in-frame clones and is missing some. The repertoire consists of about 42,000 clones, with 77% occurring once and the leading ten covering around 4.4%. Time point in this sample: after neoadjuvant nivolumab, at surgical resection. This specimen consisted of PBMCs, obtained after nivolumab (anti-PD-1) treatment. These receptor sequences come from a person between 35 and 79 years old with oral cavity squamous cell carcinoma.

This chain links TRBV7-8 with TRBJ2-3; no clear D gene. Germline lookup yields CDR1 SGHVS and CDR2 FQNEAQ. This CDR3 comprises 14 residues. V lost 4 bases and J lost 2, with 10 bases in between. CDR3 sequence: CASSSSETTDTQYF. As DNA, the CDR3 is TGTGCCAGCAGCTCCAGCGAAACCACAGATACGCAGTATTTT.

This rearrangement joins TRBV28 to TRBJ1-6; D ambiguous. The germline V gene has CDR1 MDHEN and CDR2 SYDVKM. This CDR3 has 13 amino acids. V lost 5 bases and J 9 bases, leaving 11 bases between the germline ends. CDR3 protein: CASSGDWGSPLHF. CDR3 DNA: TGTGCCAGCAGTGGAGACTGGGGTTCACCCCTCCACTTT.

The chain employs TRBV15 and TRBJ1-5; 7 nucleotides agree with TRBD1. V was pared by 1 base and J by 7 bases, with 7 bases of the junction left unmatched. Per the germline V gene, CDR1 is LNHNV and CDR2 is YYDKDF (reference sequence). This CDR3 is 15 amino acids long. The DNA of the CDR3 is TGTGCCACCAGCAGAGTCGGGACAGACAGACAGCCCCAGCATTTT. Amino acid sequence: CATSRVGTDRQPQHF.

The chain carries TRBV4-1 and TRBJ2-5; the D gene could be TRBD1 or TRBD2 (5 bases each). Per the germline V gene, CDR1 is MGHRA and CDR2 is YSYEKL. The CDR3 runs to 17 residues. Trimming pared 3 bases from V and 0 bases from J, leaving 17 bases between. The CDR3 sequence: CASSQPSGTPNQETQYF. In DNA form, the CDR3 reads TGCGCCAGCAGCCAGCCGTCCGGGACCCCAAACCAAGAGACCCAGTACTTC.

The chain carries TRBV19 and TRBJ2-5; no clear D gene. CDR3 length: 14 amino acids. Trimming removed 9 bases from V and 2 bases from J, with 16 bases in between. CDR1 and CDR2 from the germline V gene are LNHDA and SQIVND (reference sequence). CDR3 amino acids: CASQGAPPQETQYF. The CDR3, as DNA: TGTGCCAGCCAAGGAGCCCCGCCTCAAGAGACCCAGTACTTC.

The CDR3 nucleotides are TGTGCCAGCAGCCCACTAGCGGGGGGGCGGGGTGAGACCCAGTACTTC. Amino acids: CASSPLAGGRGETQYF. The chain uses TRBV4-2 and TRBJ2-5; TRBD2 agrees at 13 bases. With 4 bases clipped from V and 5 bases from J, the junction kept 7 bases outside the gene matches. Looked up from germline, CDR1 is LGHNA and CDR2 is YNFKEQ. CDR3 size: 16 residues.

The CDR3 reads CASSYSRNSNQPQHF. The CDR3 DNA reads as TGTGCCAGCAGTTACTCTCGTAATAGCAATCAGCCCCAGCATTTT. The rearrangement links TRBV6-5 to TRBJ1-5; unclear D gene. V lost 0 bases and J 0 bases, leaving 6 bases between the germline ends. The CDR3 contains 15 residues. Germline CDR1 is MNHEY and CDR2 is SVGAGI.

The chain recombines TRBV11-3 with TRBJ2-1, with 10 bases fitting TRBD2. The V and J ends lost 5 bases and 9 bases, in that order; junction bases with no gene match: 13. Germline V gives CDR1 SGHNT, CDR2 YENEEA. The CDR3 length is 16 residues. CDR3 sequence (DNA): TGTGCCAGCAGCCAAAATGGGGCTAGCGGGAGAAGTGAGCAGTTCTTC. Translated, it gives CASSQNGASGRSEQFF.

The chain couples TRBV19 to TRBJ1-2; no clear D gene. Trimming took off 6 bases at V and 8 bases at J, with 10 bases between the two ends. This CDR3 is built from 11 residues. The germline V gene has CDR1 LNHDA and CDR2 SQIVND (reference sequence). The CDR3 sequence is CASSFWAGYTF. The CDR3 nucleotides are TGTGCCAGTAGCTTTTGGGCCGGCTACACCTTC.

On this clone itself: A junction end diverges from the germline sequence, so it may reflect a read error. V gene TRBV7-7 combines with J gene TRBJ2-2; TRBD2 matches 11 bases. CDR1 is SSHAT, CDR2 FNYEAQ, per germline (reference sequence). This CDR3 contains 17 residues. The CDR3 spells CASSPTTSGRRTGELFF. The DNA of the CDR3 is TGTGCTAGCAGCCCTACAACTAGCGGGAGAAGAACCGGGGAGCTGTTTTTT. Together with reference TRBV7-7 and TRBJ2-2, the CDR3 gives the full variable domain: GAGVSQSPRYKVTKRGQDVTLRCDPISSHATLYWYQQALGQGPEFLTYFNYEAQPDKSGLPSDRFSAERPEGSISTLTIQRTEQRDSAMYRCASSPTTSGRRTGELFFGEGSRLTVL.

This rearrangement joins TRBV27 to TRBJ2-1; 9 positions match TRBD1. Germline CDR1 and CDR2: MNHEY and SMNVEV (reference sequence). CDR3 length equals 16 residues. With 5 bases clipped from V and 0 bases from J, the junction kept 5 bases outside the gene matches. CDR3 in DNA: TGTGCCAGCAGTCCCCGACAGGGGGTCTCCTACAATGAGCAGTTCTTC. It specifies CASSPRQGVSYNEQFF.

V gene TRBV10-1 combines with J gene TRBJ2-1; TRBD2 might be the D (6 bases). Per germline, CDR1 WNHNN and CDR2 SYGVQD (reference sequence). The V gene lost 10 bases and the J gene lost 7 bases, with 17 bases spanning the gap. This CDR3 is built from 13 residues. CDR3 sequence (DNA): TGCGCCACCGGGACTTCCATCAAGAATGAGCAGTTCTTC. Protein: CATGTSIKNEQFF.

This sequence joins TRBV30 and TRBJ1-2, with a tentative D call TRBD1 (5 bases). The V end was cut by 0 bases, the J end by 7 bases, with 12 bases between. This CDR3 is built from 13 residues. Germline CDR1 reads GTSNPN; CDR2 reads SVGIG (reference sequence). CDR3 protein: CAWSVTGAGGYTF. The CDR3 DNA follows: TGTGCCTGGAGTGTCACTGGGGCGGGTGGCTACACCTTC.

This chain links TRBV14 with TRBJ2-5; 9 bases are shared with TRBD1. V trimming: 4 bases; J trimming: 5 bases; junction bases outside the gene matches: 5. Germline-derived CDR1 and CDR2 are SGHDN and FVKESK. The CDR3 has 14 residues. CDR3 sequence (DNA): TGTGCCAGCAGCCTCGGACAGGGGCGGGAGACCCAGTACTTC. Translation: CASSLGQGRETQYF.

CDR3 in amino acids: CASSVGRSKNQPQHF. CDR3 nucleotide sequence: TGTGCCAGCAGCGTAGGCCGGAGCAAGAATCAGCCCCAGCATTTT. The V gene is TRBV9, the J gene TRBJ1-5; D gene ambiguous. Germline V gene sequence: CDR1 SGDLS, CDR2 YYNGEE. There are 15 residues in the CDR3. The V gene lost 0 bases and the J gene lost 4 bases, with 11 bases spanning the gap.

V usage is TRBV19 and J usage is TRBJ2-1, with 10 bases identical to TRBD2. The V gene's germline CDR1 is LNHDA and CDR2 SQIVND (reference sequence). This CDR3 spans 19 amino acids. Germline trimming cut 1 base from V and 7 bases from J; bases unmatched to any gene: 16. DNA for the CDR3: TGTGCCAGTAGTATAGGTACATACGATGGAGGACTAGCGGATAATGAGCAGTTCTTC. It translates to CASSIGTYDGGLADNEQFF.

The chain employs TRBV7-9 and TRBJ1-2; D might be TRBD1 (5 bases). Germline V gives CDR1 SEHNR, CDR2 FQNEAQ (reference sequence). CDR3 length: 14 residues. Trimming took off 3 bases at V and 7 bases at J, with 15 bases between the two ends. CDR3 nucleotides: TGTGCCAGCAGCTTCTTACCTGGGGGGACTGGCTACACCTTC. The encoded protein is CASSFLPGGTGYTF.

In its sample, this clone was seen a few times. The V call is TRBV4-2, the J call TRBJ1-1; possibly TRBD1 for D (6 bases). Trimming removed 8 bases at V and 0 bases at J, with 16 bases between. Germline CDR1 LGHNA, CDR2 YNFKEQ. This CDR3 spans 15 amino acids. The CDR3 region is CASAQNRALNTEAFF. CDR3 DNA: TGTGCCAGCGCCCAAAACAGGGCACTGAACACTGAAGCTTTCTTT.

The rearrangement joins TRBV15 to TRBJ1-2; tentatively, D is TRBD1 (5 bases). Trimming cost V 0 bases and J 6 bases, with 14 bases left between them. There are 15 residues in the CDR3. Germline lookup yields CDR1 LNHNV and CDR2 YYDKDF (reference sequence). The CDR3 is CATSRDHGGRNGYTF. The CDR3 nucleotides read TGTGCCACCAGCAGAGATCATGGGGGTCGGAATGGCTACACCTTC. The full variable domain, rest sourced from reference TRBV15 and TRBJ1-2, is DAMVIQNPRYQVTQFGKPVTLSCSQTLNHNVMYWYQQKSSQAPKLLFHYYDKDFNNEADTPDNFQSRRPNTSFCFLDIRSPGLGDTAMYLCATSRDHGGRNGYTFGSGTRLTVV.

This chain connects TRBV2 to TRBJ1-1, with D possibly being TRBD1 (5 bases). The CDR3 is 13 amino acids. The V gene's germline CDR1 is SNHLY and CDR2 FYNNEI. V was trimmed by 7 bases and J by 1 base, leaving 10 bases between them. The CDR3 reads CASKPDRNTEAFF. The CDR3 DNA sequence: TGTGCCAGCAAACCAGACAGGAACACTGAAGCTTTCTTT.

The chain links TRBV6-1 to TRBJ2-5; the match to TRBD2 covers 12 bases. Germline assignment: CDR1 MNHNS and CDR2 SASEGT. With 9 bases clipped from V and 4 bases from J, the junction kept 9 bases outside the gene matches. The CDR3 covers 15 residues. The CDR3 region is CASSKSLAGGETQYF. CDR3 in DNA: TGTGCCAGTTCGAAATCACTAGCGGGGGGAGAGACCCAGTACTTC.

The chain has TRBV7-8 and TRBJ2-7; TRBD2 agrees at 8 bases. Germline-derived CDR1 and CDR2 are SGHVS and FQNEAQ. CDR3 length: 16 residues. V was clipped by 3 bases and J by 8 bases; unmatched bases: 15. In DNA, the CDR3 is TGTGCCAGCAGCTTCCCATCAAAGCGGGAGACGAGTAAGCAGTACTTC. This encodes CASSFPSKRETSKQYF.

The chain joins TRBV10-3 to TRBJ2-7, with unresolved D. The CDR3 runs to 11 residues. The germline CDR1 and CDR2 sequences are ENHRY and SYGVKD. Trimming cost V 4 bases and J 5 bases, with 6 bases left between them. The CDR3 spells CAISGLDEQYF. The CDR3 bases are TGTGCCATCAGTGGCCTGGACGAGCAGTACTTC.

The chain combines TRBV7-9 with TRBJ2-2, with 7 bases matching TRBD2. Per germline, CDR1 SEHNR and CDR2 FQNEAQ (reference sequence). This CDR3 spans 17 amino acids. V shed 5 bases, J shed 4 bases, and the junction held 13 bases outside the gene matches. The DNA of the CDR3 is TGTGCCAGCAGCCGCGCGGGGGTCCCGTCGGGCACCGGGGAGCTGTTTTTT. Translating gives CASSRAGVPSGTGELFF.

This chain connects TRBV29-1 to TRBJ2-1; maybe TRBD1 (6 bases). The V gene lost 7 bases and the J gene lost 0 bases, with 10 bases spanning the gap. The CDR3 runs to 13 residues. Germline values: CDR1 SQVTM, CDR2 ANQGSEA. The CDR3 bases are TGCAGCGACCTCAGGGGCTCCTACAATGAGCAGTTCTTC. Translation gives CSDLRGSYNEQFF.

The rearrangement links TRBV6-5 to TRBJ1-1; 8 bases align to TRBD1. The CDR3 has 16 residues. CDR1 and CDR2 (germline): MNHEY, SVGAGI. V dropped 2 bases and J dropped 4; count of bases not matched to a gene: 9. CDR3 nucleotide sequence: TGTGCCAGCAGTTACGGAAGGGACAGGCGGGGCACTGAAGCTTTCTTT. As protein: CASSYGRDRRGTEAFF.

This clone was counted between two and nine times. In DNA, the CDR3 is TGTGCCAGCAGCTTCGGACAGGTTGACTATGGCTACACCTTC. Translation gives CASSFGQVDYGYTF. The genes are TRBV5-6 and TRBJ1-2; the match to TRBD1 covers 7 bases. This CDR3 is 14 amino acids long. J gave up 3 bases and V 2 bases, and 4 bases lay outside the gene matches. The germline V gene has CDR1 SGHDT and CDR2 YYEEEE.

This clone appeared a few times. CDR3 protein: CASSLGGYIKTDTQYF. CDR3 DNA: TGTGCCAGCAGCTTAGGGGGTTATATAAAAACAGATACGCAGTATTTT. The J gene is TRBJ2-3, the V gene TRBV11-2; D unresolved. The ends were cut back, 1 base at V and 3 bases at J, with 14 bases in the middle. Germline-derived CDR1 and CDR2 are SGHAT and FQNNGV. The CDR3 extends over 16 amino acids.

Relative to its sample, this clone is medium-sized. The CDR3 sequence: CASSESSNAYEQYF. The CDR3 nucleotides are TGCGCCAGCAGTGAGTCTAGCAACGCCTACGAGCAGTACTTC. The V gene is TRBV10-1, the J gene TRBJ2-7, with D uncertain. Germline assignment: CDR1 WNHNN and CDR2 SYGVQD (reference sequence). V lost 0 bases, J lost 2 bases, and 8 bases lay in between. CDR3 length: 14 amino acids.

V and J are TRBV18 and TRBJ1-2, with D uncertain. Germline-derived CDR1 and CDR2 are KGHSH and LQKENI. V was clipped by 3 bases and J by 8 bases, with 13 bases between them. CDR3 length: 13 amino acids. The CDR3 loop reads CASSPVQVGGYTF. CDR3 sequence (DNA): TGTGCCAGCTCACCGGTTCAAGTGGGCGGCTACACCTTC.